The 27 T cell receptor beta chains given below trace back to one sample, sequenced in a study of human T cells and chemical hapten exposure. The sample's time point: pre-sensitization, week 0. The treatment: therapeutic diphenylcyclopropenone sensitization with weekly scalp DPC. One entry per CDR3 protein results from TCRdb running MiXCR on the RACE reads. Of around 180,000 distinct CDR3 sequences in the sample, around 30% are singletons; the top ten hold 2.9%. Sequenced material: whole blood, taken in connection with sensitization to the hapten diphenylcyclopropenone (DPC). The receptors stem from a woman aged 25 to 39 with alopecia areata. Some clones in this sample may be carry-over from other donors' samples.

This clonotype was observed a handful of times. V usage is TRBV10-3 and J usage is TRBJ1-2, with TRBD1 as a possible D gene (6 bases). Trimming removed 4 bases from V and 3 bases from J, with 15 bases in between. This CDR3 is 15 amino acids long. The germline CDR1 and CDR2 sequences are ENHRY and SYGVKD. The CDR3 DNA is TGTGCCATCAGTGGACAACAGGGTAGGGACTATGGCTACACCTTC. Translation: CAISGQQGRDYGYTF.

V is TRBV25-1 and J is TRBJ2-3; no reliable D call. Deletions cut 7 bases from V and 3 bases from J, with 8 bases between. Germline V gene sequence: CDR1 MGHDK, CDR2 SYGVNS. The CDR3 spans 12 residues. Here the CDR3 reads CASKSFTDTQYF. CDR3 bases: TGTGCCAGCAAGTCCTTTACAGATACGCAGTATTTT. Variable domain in full (rest from reference TRBV25-1 and TRBJ2-3): EADIYQTPRYLVIGTGKKITLECSQTMGHDKMYWYQQDPGMELHLIHYSYGVNSTEKGDLSSESTVSRIRTEHFPLTLESARPSHTSQYLCASKSFTDTQYFGPGTRLTVL.

This clonotype was seen just once. This rearrangement joins TRBV3-1 to TRBJ2-1, with D tentatively TRBD1 (6 bases). The last part of the DNA fits TRBJ2-7 better; the J call may be wrong. This CDR3 has 15 amino acids. The germline CDR1 and CDR2 sequences are LGHDT and YNNKEL (reference sequence). The CDR3 spells CASSYDRSSYNEQYF. The DNA of the CDR3 is TGTGCCAGCAGTTATGACAGGAGCTCCTACAATGAGCAGTACTTC.

This clonotype appeared a few times. The chain has TRBV7-2 and TRBJ2-1; 11 bases agree with TRBD2. Trimming removed 2 bases from V and 14 bases from J; junction bases left unmatched: 2. The CDR3 totals 12 residues. In germline, CDR1 is SGHTA, CDR2 FQGNSA. CDR3 sequence: CASSLTGLAEFF. The CDR3 DNA follows: TGTGCCAGCAGCTTAACGGGACTAGCGGAGTTCTTC.

There are a few counts of this clonotype. The chain uses TRBV20-1 and TRBJ1-2; TRBD1 matches 7 bases. Looked up from germline, CDR1 is DFQATT and CDR2 is SNEGSKA (reference sequence). CDR3 length equals 14 residues. The V and J ends lost 1 base and 2 bases, in that order; junction bases with no gene match: 4. CDR3 protein: CSARGQGRNYGYTF. In nucleotides, the CDR3 is TGCAGTGCTAGAGGACAGGGCAGAAACTATGGCTACACCTTC.

This clonotype was observed a handful of times. The V and J genes are TRBV18 and TRBJ2-1; D uncertain. In germline, CDR1 is KGHSH, CDR2 LQKENI. The CDR3 spans 16 residues. With 1 base removed from V and 4 bases from J, the gap between germline ends came to 14 bases. The CDR3 reads CASSPQEAFGYNEQFF. CDR3 nucleotides: TGTGCCAGCTCACCACAAGAAGCGTTCGGATACAATGAGCAGTTCTTC.

This clonotype was detected only a few times. This chain joins TRBV7-9 and TRBJ1-4; perhaps TRBD1 as D (6 bases). This CDR3 is 15 amino acids long. Germline-derived CDR1 and CDR2 are SEHNR and FQNEAQ (reference sequence). V was clipped by 3 bases and J by 3 bases, with 11 bases between them. This chain's CDR3 is CASSFEGHSNEKLFF. The CDR3 DNA follows: TGTGCCAGCAGCTTTGAGGGACATTCTAATGAAAAACTGTTTTTT.

The chain couples TRBV29-1 to TRBJ2-7, with D perhaps TRBD1 or TRBD2 (7 bases each). The CDR3 length is 13 residues. Looked up from germline, CDR1 is SQVTM and CDR2 is ANQGSEA. The ends were cut back, 7 bases at V and 1 base at J, with 14 bases in the middle. CDR3 nucleotide sequence: TGCAGCGCCCAGGGGGGGTCGTCCTACGAGCAGTACTTC. It is translated as CSAQGGSSYEQYF.

This chain links TRBV7-3 with TRBJ1-6; unclear D gene. Trimming removed 7 bases at V and 12 bases at J, with 10 bases between. CDR1 SGHTA and CDR2 FQGTGA come from the germline V gene. The CDR3 has 11 amino acids. CDR3 sequence reads: CASKGMGPLHF. The DNA of the CDR3 is TGTGCCAGCAAAGGAATGGGACCCCTCCACTTT.

This clonotype was recorded at least ten times. CDR3: CASSWTGRNTEAFF. The CDR3 nucleotides read TGCGCCAGCAGTTGGACAGGGCGGAACACTGAAGCTTTCTTT. This sequence joins TRBV4-1 and TRBJ1-1, with 8 bases identical to TRBD1. Trimming took 6 bases from V and 1 from J; bases not matched to a gene: 4. Germline V lookup: CDR1 MGHRA, CDR2 YSYEKL. This CDR3 spans 14 amino acids.

A few counts support this clonotype. V usage is TRBV20-1 and J usage is TRBJ2-7; D not resolved. The CDR3 is 12 amino acids. Germline V CDR1 and CDR2: DFQATT, SNEGSKA (reference sequence). V was pared by 3 bases and J by 5 bases, with 11 bases between. This CDR3 is CSARPTWDEQYF. The CDR3 nucleotides read TGCAGTGCTAGGCCGACTTGGGACGAGCAGTACTTC.

The rearrangement joins TRBV5-4 to TRBJ2-3, with D tentatively TRBD1 (6 bases). V gave up 4 bases and J gave up 1 base, with 7 bases separating them. Germline V gene lookup returns CDR1 SGHNT and CDR2 YYREEE (reference sequence). The CDR3 loop spans 13 amino acids. As DNA, the CDR3 is TGTGCCAGCAGCGAGGGGGGCACAGATACGCAGTATTTT. Translated: CASSEGGTDTQYF.

The chain carries TRBV20-1 and TRBJ1-3; no firm D call. The CDR3 is made up of 12 amino acids. CDR1 and CDR2 from the germline V gene are DFQATT and SNEGSKA (reference sequence). V was pared by 5 bases and J by 5 bases, with 10 bases between. The CDR3 protein is CSAAQARNTIYF. For the CDR3, the DNA is TGCAGTGCTGCCCAGGCTAGAAACACCATATATTTT.

This sequence joins TRBV28 and TRBJ1-2; TRBD1 aligns across 9 bases. V shed 5 bases and J 5 bases; nucleotides not matched to a gene: 12. Germline CDR1 and CDR2: MDHEN and SYDVKM. This CDR3 contains 16 residues. The DNA for the CDR3 is TGTGCCAGCAGTCTTCCTCCACAGGGGGCAGGGTATGGCTACACCTTC. Translating gives CASSLPPQGAGYGYTF.

The chain joins TRBV3-1 to TRBJ2-1, with D possibly TRBD1 on 5 matching bases. Germline CDR1 is LGHDT and CDR2 is YNNKEL (reference sequence). The V gene lost 0 bases and the J gene lost 2 bases, with 14 bases spanning the gap. The CDR3 runs 17 residues. The CDR3 bases are TGTGCCAGCAGCCAAGATCCAGGGCAGAGGCCCTACAATGAGCAGTTCTTC. Amino acids: CASSQDPGQRPYNEQFF.

A single count supports this clonotype. The chain is built from TRBV28 and TRBJ1-1; the D is unclear. The CDR3 runs 12 residues. V was clipped by 8 bases and J by 1 base, with 8 bases between them. Germline CDR1 MDHEN, CDR2 SYDVKM. CDR3 sequence (DNA): TGTGCCAGCGGCGTCTGGAACACTGAAGCTTTCTTT. Amino acid sequence: CASGVWNTEAFF.

This chain uses TRBV29-1 with TRBJ2-7; the match to TRBD1 covers 7 bases. There are 13 residues in the CDR3. V gave up 3 bases and J gave up 5 bases; unmatched junction bases: 7. Germline assignment: CDR1 SQVTM and CDR2 ANQGSEA. The CDR3 sequence is CSVEIQGKDEQYF. CDR3 coding DNA: TGCAGCGTTGAGATACAGGGGAAGGACGAGCAGTACTTC.

This chain connects TRBV9 to TRBJ2-3, with D uncertain. Trimming took 0 bases from V and 0 from J, leaving 2 bases between them. Germline CDR1 is SGDLS and CDR2 is YYNGEE. The CDR3 extends over 13 amino acids. The CDR3 DNA is TGTGCCAGCAGCGTAGTTAGCACAGATACGCAGTATTTT. Amino acid sequence: CASSVVSTDTQYF.

The genes are TRBV7-2 and TRBJ1-1; unclear D gene. CDR1 is SGHTA, CDR2 FQGNSA, per germline. Between the trimmed V and J ends, which lost 5 bases and 0 bases, there was a span of 10 bases. The CDR3 totals 14 residues. Written as DNA, the CDR3 is TGTGCCAGCAGCCCGTGGCACCTGAACACTGAAGCTTTCTTT. Translated, it gives CASSPWHLNTEAFF.

This sequence joins TRBV12-3 or TRBV12-4 and TRBJ1-5, with D hard to call. Trimming took off 5 bases at V and 3 bases at J, with 11 bases between the two ends. This CDR3 is 14 amino acids long. The CDR3 DNA sequence: TGTGCCAGCAGTCCTGACAACGACAATCAGCCCCAGCATTTT. Its translation: CASSPDNDNQPQHF.

This clonotype turned up a few times. The gene calls are TRBV29-1 and TRBJ2-7; no firm D call. V dropped 3 bases and J dropped 2 bases, with 8 bases sitting between them. Germline V lookup: CDR1 SQVTM, CDR2 ANQGSEA. This CDR3 is 12 amino acids long. In DNA form, the CDR3 reads TGCAGCGTTGAGGCGGATACCTACGAGCAGTACTTC. Its protein product is CSVEADTYEQYF.

This chain connects TRBV12-5 to TRBJ2-5, with TRBD1 as a possible D gene (6 bases). Germline assignment: CDR1 LGHNT and CDR2 FRNRAP. Trimming removed 1 base from V and 5 bases from J, with 11 bases in between. The CDR3 contains 14 residues. In DNA form, the CDR3 reads TGTGCTAGTGGTTTGGACAGGGATGCCGAGACCCAGTACTTC. Residues: CASGLDRDAETQYF. Based on the CDR3 plus reference TRBV12-5 and TRBJ2-5, the full variable domain is DARVTQTPRHKVTEMGQEVTMRCQPILGHNTVFWYRQTMMQGLELLAYFRNRAPLDDSGMPKDRFSAEMPDATLATLKIQPSEPRDSAVYFCASGLDRDAETQYFGPGTRLLVL.

This clonotype was recorded once. The chain has TRBV20-1 and TRBJ1-5; D is undetermined. Germline-derived CDR1 and CDR2 are DFQATT and SNEGSKA (reference sequence). The CDR3 is 13 amino acids. Trimming stripped 3 bases from V and 4 bases from J, with 10 bases between. In DNA form, the CDR3 reads TGCAGTGCTAGTGCGGGAGGGAATCAGCCCCAGCATTTT. It is translated as CSASAGGNQPQHF.

This clonotype was seen a handful of times. This chain connects TRBV28 to TRBJ1-1; possible D gene TRBD1, 5 bases. V lost 4 bases, J lost 12 bases, and 21 bases lay in between. This CDR3 is 14 amino acids long. In germline, CDR1 is MDHEN, CDR2 SYDVKM. The CDR3 nucleotides read TGTGCCAGCAGTTGGGGCGGGGCCGAGGAGGAACCTTTCTTT. Its translation: CASSWGGAEEEPFF.

This clonotype was observed a few times. This chain joins TRBV5-1 and TRBJ2-6; 10 nucleotides line up with TRBD1. This CDR3 comprises 16 residues. The V and J ends lost 4 bases and 2 bases, in that order; junction bases with no gene match: 3. Germline V CDR1 and CDR2: SGHRS, YFSETQ. Written as DNA, the CDR3 is TGCGCCAGCAGCCTGACAGGGGGCGCTGGGGCCAACGTCCTGACTTTC. This encodes CASSLTGGAGANVLTF. Drawing the rest from reference TRBV5-1 and TRBJ2-6, the complete variable domain is KAGVTQTPRYLIKTRGQQVTLSCSPISGHRSVSWYQQTPGQGLQFLFEYFSETQRNKGNFPGRFSGRQFSNSRSEMNVSTLELGDSALYLCASSLTGGAGANVLTFGAGSRLTVL.

V gene TRBV29-1 combines with J gene TRBJ1-4; D is unresolved. This CDR3 has 11 amino acids. Deletions cut 3 bases from V and 8 bases from J, with 7 bases between. Germline assignment: CDR1 SQVTM and CDR2 ANQGSEA. The CDR3 coding sequence is TGCAGCGTTGATTTTCGGGAAAAACTGTTTTTT. Protein: CSVDFREKLFF.

The chain recombines TRBV7-3 with TRBJ2-2; 9 nucleotides agree with TRBD2. Trimming at V came to 5 bases and at J to 4 bases, leaving 5 bases not matched to a gene. The CDR3 totals 15 residues. Germline-derived CDR1 and CDR2 are SGHTA and FQGTGA. The CDR3 loop reads CASSRTSAPTGELFF. The DNA for the CDR3 is TGTGCCAGCAGCCGGACTAGCGCCCCCACCGGGGAGCTGTTTTTT.